The 3 T cell receptor beta chains in this list originate from one sample, sequenced in a study of shared clonotypes between healthy human individuals. Some clones are missing from TCRdb's copy, which holds only in-frame ones; the method was immunoSEQ multiplex PCR. The sample contains fewer than 1.8 million clones, about 98.5% of which appear only once. Sequences were obtained from naive CD4+ T cells sorted from blood. The subset was: CD45RA+ positively selected. The receptors derive from a man aged 30-40 years in good health.

The CDR3 DNA reads as TGTGCCACCAGCAGGGATCTGACGGCCCAAGAGACCCAGTACTTC. Protein product: CATSRDLTAQETQYF. V and J are TRBV15 and TRBJ2-5; D not resolved. The CDR3 is 15 amino acids. Germline CDR1 is LNHNV and CDR2 is YYDKDF (reference sequence). V shed 3 bases and J shed 1 base, with 12 bases lying between them.

The table lists this clone with a count of one. The rearrangement joins TRBV29-1 to TRBJ2-1; D perhaps matches TRBD2 (6 bases). CDR1 is SQVTM, CDR2 ANQGSEA, per germline. This CDR3 spans 14 amino acids. V dropped 6 bases and J dropped 4 bases, with 16 bases sitting between them. The DNA of the CDR3 is TGCAGCGTACTCCGGGAGTCCATGTACAATGAGCAGTTCTTC. This gives the protein CSVLRESMYNEQFF.

The chain has TRBV25-1 and TRBJ2-1; the match to TRBD2 covers 9 bases. The trim removed 2 bases at V and 1 base at J, leaving 0 bases unmatched. The CDR3 sequence is 15 residues long. The germline gives CDR1 MGHDK, CDR2 SYGVNS. CDR3 protein: CASSESGGSYNEQFF. CDR3 nucleotides: TGTGCCAGCAGTGAAAGCGGGGGGTCCTACAATGAGCAGTTCTTC.